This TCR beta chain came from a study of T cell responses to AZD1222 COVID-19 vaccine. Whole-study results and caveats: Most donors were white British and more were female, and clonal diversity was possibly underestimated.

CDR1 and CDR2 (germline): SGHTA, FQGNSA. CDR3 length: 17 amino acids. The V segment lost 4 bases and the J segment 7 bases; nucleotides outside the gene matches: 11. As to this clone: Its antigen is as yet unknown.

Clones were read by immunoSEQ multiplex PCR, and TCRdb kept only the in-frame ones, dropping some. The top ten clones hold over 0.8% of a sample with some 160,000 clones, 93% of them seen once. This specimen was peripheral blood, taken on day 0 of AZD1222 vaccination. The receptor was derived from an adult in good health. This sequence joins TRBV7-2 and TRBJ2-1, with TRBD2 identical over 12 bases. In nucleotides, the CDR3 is TGTGCCAGCAGCTCACACTTTCTAGCGGGGGGGTTGAATGAGCAGTTCTTC. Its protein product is CASSSHFLAGGLNEQFF. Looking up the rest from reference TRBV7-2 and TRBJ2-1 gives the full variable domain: GAGVSQSPSNKVTEKGKDVELRCDPISGHTALYWYRQSLGQGLEFLIYFQGNSAPDKSGLPSDRFSAERTGGSVSTLTIQRTQQEDSAVYLCASSSHFLAGGLNEQFFGPGTRLTVL.